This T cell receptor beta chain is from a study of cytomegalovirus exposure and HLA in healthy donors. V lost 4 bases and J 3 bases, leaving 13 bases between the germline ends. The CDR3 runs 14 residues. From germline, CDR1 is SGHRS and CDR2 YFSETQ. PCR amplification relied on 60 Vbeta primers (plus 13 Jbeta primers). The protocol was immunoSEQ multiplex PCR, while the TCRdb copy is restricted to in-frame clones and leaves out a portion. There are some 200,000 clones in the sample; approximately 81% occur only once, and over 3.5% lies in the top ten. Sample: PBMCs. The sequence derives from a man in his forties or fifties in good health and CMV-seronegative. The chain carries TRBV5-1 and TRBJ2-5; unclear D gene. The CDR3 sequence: CASSVNTLKETQYF. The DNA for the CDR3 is TGCGCCAGCAGCGTAAACACCCTCAAAGAGACCCAGTACTTC. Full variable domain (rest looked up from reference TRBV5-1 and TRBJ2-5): KAGVTQTPRYLIKTRGQQVTLSCSPISGHRSVSWYQQTPGQGLQFLFEYFSETQRNKGNFPGRFSGRQFSNSRSEMNVSTLELGDSALYLCASSVNTLKETQYFGPGTRLLVL.